Sequencing of this T cell receptor beta chain was carried out in a study of control samples from healthy donors and cancer patients (dated by TCRdb to 2018 to 2020). Taken from cysteine to phenylalanine, the CDR3 has 16 residues. Only CDR3 DNA remains: 48 bases, in frame from the first base. The germline V gene encodes CDR1 SGHRS and CDR2 YFSETQ. V loses 3 bases, J loses 6 bases, and the germline ends lie 18 bases apart. To note about this clone: Which antigen it targets is not known. Base quality data are lacking; no much larger clone is found one base away.

Library creation used the immunoSEQ multiplex PCR assay. Entries here come from immuneACCESS through TCRdb and include only in-frame sequences with V and J called. Some clones fail to appear in such tables; in the studies checked, an unresolved V gene covers under half of the shortfall, and the cause of the remainder is unknown. In all, the sample holds some 79,000 clones, and roughly 90% of those were seen once. The ten biggest clones cover 4% of the sample. Material for sequencing was blood. The chain is made from TRBV5-1 and TRBJ2-2; a weak D assignment points to TRBD2 (6 bases agree). The TCR comes from a woman between 50 and 59 years old in good health. The DNA reads TGCGCCAGCAGCTCCCTGGGAGGAGGGGATGCCGGGGAGCTGTTTTTT. It encodes CASSSLGGGDAGELFF. The reference TRBV5-1 and TRBJ2-2 proteins fill in what lies around the CDR3, so the full variable domain reads KAGVTQTPRYLIKTRGQQVTLSCSPISGHRSVSWYQQTPGQGLQFLFEYFSETQRNKGNFPGRFSGRQFSNSRSEMNVSTLELGDSALYLCASSSLGGGDAGELFFGEGSRLTVL.